The source of this T cell receptor beta chain is a study of patients and donors after allogeneic stem cell transplantation. This CDR3 is built from 16 residues. V lost 0 bases, J lost 4 bases, and 7 bases stayed unmatched. CDR1 and CDR2 from the germline V gene are MNHEY and SMNVEV (reference sequence). A single record per CDR3 protein comes from TCRdb applying MiXCR to the RT-PCR reads. Of some 87,000 distinct CDR3 sequences detected, roughly 48% appear once; the ten largest clones hold about 64%. The chain carries TRBV27 and TRBJ2-7; 9 nucleotides match TRBD2. Sequenced material: blood, either unsorted or a sorted T cell fraction (not recorded which). The sequence was collected from a human donor who was either an allogeneic HSCT recipient or a stem cell or donor lymphocyte infusion donor (not recorded which). It is not recorded whose cells these are; they may come from a transplant donor. Here the CDR3 reads CASSLSYAGGPYEQYF. CDR3 coding DNA: TGTGCCAGCAGTTTATCGTACGCGGGAGGGCCTTACGAGCAGTACTTC.